This T cell receptor (beta chain) was sequenced in a study of blood T cell repertoires in COVID-19. The CDR3 sequence is 13 residues long. V shed 2 bases, J shed 5 bases, and the junction held 2 bases outside the gene matches. TCRdb's table, derived via immunoSEQ multiplex PCR, lists solely in-frame clones and lacks some. Of around 97,000 clones listed, more than 75% were seen once; the top ten hold 9.5% to 15%. The sample holds one count of this clone. This sequence was found in a human donor in a cohort sampled during active COVID-19. This chain joins TRBV12-3 or TRBV12-4 and TRBJ2-5, with TRBD2 matching 7 bases. The material sequenced was peripheral blood. CDR3 sequence reads: CASSLWGGETQYF. DNA for the CDR3: TGTGCCAGCAGTTTATGGGGGGGGGAGACCCAGTACTTC.